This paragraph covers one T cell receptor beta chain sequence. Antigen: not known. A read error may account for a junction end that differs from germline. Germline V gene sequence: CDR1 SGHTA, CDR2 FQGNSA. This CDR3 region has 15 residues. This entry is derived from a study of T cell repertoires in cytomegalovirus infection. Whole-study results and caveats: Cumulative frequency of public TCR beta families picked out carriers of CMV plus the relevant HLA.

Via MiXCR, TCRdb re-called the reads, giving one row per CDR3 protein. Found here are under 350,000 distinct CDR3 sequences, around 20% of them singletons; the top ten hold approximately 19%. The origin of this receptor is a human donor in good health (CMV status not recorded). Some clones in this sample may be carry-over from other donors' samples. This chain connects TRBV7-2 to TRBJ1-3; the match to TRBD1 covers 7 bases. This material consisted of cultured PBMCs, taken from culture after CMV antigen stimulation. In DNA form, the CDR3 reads TGTGCCGGCAGCTTGGAAGGGGGCTCTGGAAACACCTTATATTTT. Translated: CAGSLEGGSGNTLYF.